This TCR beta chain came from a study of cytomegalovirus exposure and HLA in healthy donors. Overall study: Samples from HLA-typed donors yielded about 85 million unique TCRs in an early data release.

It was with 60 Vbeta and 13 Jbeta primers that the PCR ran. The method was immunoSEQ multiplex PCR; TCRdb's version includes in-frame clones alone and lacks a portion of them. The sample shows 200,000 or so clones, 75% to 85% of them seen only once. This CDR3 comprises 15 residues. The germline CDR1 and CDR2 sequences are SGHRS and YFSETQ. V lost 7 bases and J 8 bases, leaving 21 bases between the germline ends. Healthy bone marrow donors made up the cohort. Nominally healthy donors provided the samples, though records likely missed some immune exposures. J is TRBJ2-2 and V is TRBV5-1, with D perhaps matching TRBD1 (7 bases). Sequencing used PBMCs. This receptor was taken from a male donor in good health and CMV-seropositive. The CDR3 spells CASYQGGAVGGELFF. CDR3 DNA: TGCGCCAGCTATCAGGGGGGAGCTGTAGGAGGGGAGCTGTTTTTT.